This T cell receptor beta chain was identified during a study of T cell clonotyping in hematopoietic cell transplantation. Study information: Pretransplant recipient samples were taken after cytoreduction.

Study conclusions and caveats: At the given depth, recipient repertoires were over 97% de novo clonotypes.

The CDR3 has 14 amino acids. V lost 0 bases to trimming and J lost 6 bases, with 13 bases between them. Germline V lookup: CDR1 SGDLS, CDR2 YYNGEE. With regard to this clone: Its antigen is unidentified.

Described time point: recipient sample about 28 days before transplant, after cytoreduction. Profiled with immunoSEQ multiplex PCR; TCRdb holds only in-frame clones, not every one. The sample consists of about 43,000 clones, about 85% of them appearing once. The clonotype was recovered from a man in his sixties with acute myeloid leukemia. Some clones in this sample may be carry-over from other donors' samples. The sample was peripheral blood mononuclear cells, taken before stem cell transplant. The V call is TRBV9, the J call TRBJ2-7, with D possibly called TRBD1 or TRBD2 (6 bases each). In DNA form, the CDR3 reads TGTGCCAGCAGCGTAGGTCACAGGGAGGTCGAGCAGTACTTC. It is translated as CASSVGHREVEQYF.